Listed below are T cell receptor beta chains from one sample, sequenced in a study of T cells in Graves' hyperthyroidism and ophthalmopathy. TCRdb re-called the multiplex PCR reads through MiXCR, storing one row per CDR3 protein. Of about 300,000 distinct CDR3 sequences listed, 25% to 30% were seen once; the top ten hold over 25%. The sequenced sample consisted of blood. Receptors were obtained from a man aged 35 to 55 with Graves' hyperthyroidism that later progressed to Graves' ophthalmopathy. CDR3s include the opening cysteine and the closing phenylalanine or tryptophan. The D gene is left open where the match is weak. Size tells how often a clone was seen (once, few, many) or the class of an expanded clone, and some rows leave it out.

many	TRBV6-4	TRBD1	TRBJ1-2	TGTGCCAGCAGTGCCGGGACAGGGAGCTATGGCTACACCTTC	CASSAGTGSYGYTF
few	TRBV6-1	TRBD1	TRBJ2-2	TGTGCCAGCAGAGATGGACAGGGGGCGTTCGGGGAGCTGTTTTTT	CASRDGQGAFGELFF
many	TRBV7-8	-	TRBJ1-5	TGTGCCAGCAGCTGGAGGGGTCTTAATCAGCCCCAGCATTTT	CASSWRGLNQPQHF
-	TRBV6-2/TRBV6-3	TRBD1	TRBJ2-7	TGTGCCAGCAGTTCCCAGGACAGGGGAGGCTACGAGCAGTACTTC	CASSSQDRGGYEQYF
many	TRBV12-3/TRBV12-4	TRBD2	TRBJ2-7	TGTGCCAGCAGTAGACTAGCGGGAGCATCCTACGAGCAGTACTTC	CASSRLAGASYEQYF
-	TRBV27	TRBD1	TRBJ1-1	TGTGCCAGCAGTTTAATGGGACAGGGCCCCACATTGAACACTGAAGCTTTCTTT	CASSLMGQGPTLNTEAFF
many	TRBV20-1	-	TRBJ2-6	TGCAGCGGAGAGAACTCTGGGGCCAACGTCCTGACTTTC	CSGENSGANVLTF
-	TRBV28	-	TRBJ2-5	TGTGCCAGCAGTCAGTCTTCGAGGGGAGAGACCCAGTACTTC	CASSQSSRGETQYF
many	TRBV29-1	-	TRBJ2-2	TGCAGCGTGGGGACAGCGGGATACACCGGGGAGCTGTTTTTT	CSVGTAGYTGELFF
-	TRBV11-2	TRBD2	TRBJ2-5	TGTGCCAGCAGCTTGACAGGACTAGCGGGAGGCGGGGAGACCCAGTACTTC	CASSLTGLAGGGETQYF
-	TRBV30	-	TRBJ2-7	TGTGCCTGGTCGTACACCACCTACGAGCAGTACTTC	CAWSYTTYEQYF
many	TRBV3-1	-	TRBJ1-1	TGTGCCAGCAGCCAAGAAGTGAACTGGGGGTGGACTGAAGCTTTCTTT	CASSQEVNWGWTEAFF
-	TRBV6-2/TRBV6-3	-	TRBJ2-4	TGTGCCAGCAGTTACCCGACAGGAACCAAAAACATTCAGTACTTC	CASSYPTGTKNIQYF
many	TRBV28	TRBD1	TRBJ1-2	TGTGCCAGCAGTTACGTTAGACAGGGGAATAGATATGGCTACACCTTC	CASSYVRQGNRYGYTF
-	TRBV28	-	TRBJ2-5	TGTGCCAGCAGGAAGGAGTATCAAGAGACCCAGTACTTC	CASRKEYQETQYF
many	TRBV11-3	TRBD2	TRBJ2-5	TGTGCCAGCAGCTTAAGTAGCGGGAGCAAACAAGAGACCCAGTACTTC	CASSLSSGSKQETQYF
-	TRBV15	-	TRBJ2-5	TGTGCCACCAGCAGAGATCCGGCATCGTCGGGGACCCAGTACTTC	CATSRDPASSGTQYF
-	TRBV5-1	-	TRBJ2-5	TGCGCCAGCAGCTTGGGACTTCGACAAGAGACCCAGTACTTC	CASSLGLRQETQYF
few	TRBV25-1	-	TRBJ1-1	TGTGCCAGCAGCGAAAGACACGCGAACACTGAAGCTTTCTTT	CASSERHANTEAFF
many	TRBV28	-	TRBJ1-5	TGTGCCAGCAGTCTAGCTGGGGCCCAGCATTTT	CASSLAGAQHF
many	TRBV4-2	-	TRBJ2-7	TGTGCCAGCAGCCAAGGTAGTACGCCGGGGAGCGAGCAGTACTTC	CASSQGSTPGSEQYF
few	TRBV12-3/TRBV12-4	-	TRBJ2-7	TGTGCCAGCAGGGGCGCAGCCTACGAGCAGTACTTC	CASRGAAYEQYF
many	TRBV28	TRBD1	TRBJ1-1	TGTGCCAGCAGACCCCCGACAGGGGAATCTTTCTTT	CASRPPTGESFF
-	TRBV6-1	-	TRBJ1-1	TGTGCCAGCAGGACGACCAGGGCGATCGGTGAAGCTTTCTTT	CASRTTRAIGEAFF
many	TRBV2	-	TRBJ1-5	TGTGCCAGCAGTGACAGAAATAGCAATCAGCCCCAGCATTTT	CASSDRNSNQPQHF
-	TRBV28	-	TRBJ1-1	TGTGCCAGCAGTTTTAACAGGGTCGATACTGAAGCTTTCTTT	CASSFNRVDTEAFF
many	TRBV7-2	-	TRBJ1-2	TGTGCCAGCAGCCAAGGACTCGGACAGCCCTTGGACTATGGCTACACCTTC	CASSQGLGQPLDYGYTF
-	TRBV9	-	TRBJ2-7	TGTGCCAGCAGCGTCGACCCTACCTCCTACGAGCAGTACTTC	CASSVDPTSYEQYF
-	TRBV28	-	TRBJ2-7	TGTGCCAGCACCGGATTGGGGGGCTCCAACTACGAGCAGTACTTC	CASTGLGGSNYEQYF
many	TRBV28	TRBD1	TRBJ2-7	TGTGCCAGCAGTCCAGGCGGGACAGGGGGGCTCTACGAGCAGTACTTC	CASSPGGTGGLYEQYF
many	TRBV15	-	TRBJ1-5	TGTGCCACCAGCTACCAACCGGATCAGCCCCAGCATTTT	CATSYQPDQPQHF
many	TRBV29-1	TRBD2	TRBJ2-5	TGCAGCGTTCTTCGACTAGCGGGATCCCAAGAGACCCAGTACTTC	CSVLRLAGSQETQYF
many	TRBV27	-	TRBJ1-2	TGTGCCAGCAGTCTAGTCCCGGGACATAACTATGGCTACACCTTC	CASSLVPGHNYGYTF
-	TRBV12-3/TRBV12-4	TRBD2	TRBJ2-7	TGTGCCAGCAGTTTAGGGGCTAGCGGCTACAACTCCTACGAGCAGTACTTC	CASSLGASGYNSYEQYF
few	TRBV7-3	TRBD2	TRBJ2-4	TGTGCCAGCAGCCCAGGGACTAGCGGGAGAAACAGTGGCAAAAACATTCAGTACTTC	CASSPGTSGRNSGKNIQYF
many	TRBV20-1	-	TRBJ1-1	TGCAGTGCTAGAGGAGGCAGGATGAACACTGAAGCTTTCTTT	CSARGGRMNTEAFF
few	TRBV10-1	-	TRBJ2-7	TGCGCCAGCAGTGTTATGGAGGGTTTCGGCGAGCAGTACTTC	CASSVMEGFGEQYF
many	TRBV4-2	TRBD2	TRBJ2-7	TGTGCCAGCAGCCTGCGGGAGGTATCCTACGAGCAGTACTTC	CASSLREVSYEQYF